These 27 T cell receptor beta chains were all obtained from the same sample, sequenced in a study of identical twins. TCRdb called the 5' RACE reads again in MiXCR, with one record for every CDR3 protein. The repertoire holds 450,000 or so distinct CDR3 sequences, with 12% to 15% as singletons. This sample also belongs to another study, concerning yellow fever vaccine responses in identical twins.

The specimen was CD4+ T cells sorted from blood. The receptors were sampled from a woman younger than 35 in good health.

CDR3: CASPVIIAGGVSSTDTQYF. The CDR3 DNA is TGCGCCAGCCCAGTCATAATAGCGGGAGGGGTGTCTAGCACAGATACGCAGTATTTT. The chain has TRBV23-1 and TRBJ2-3; 11 bases agree with TRBD2. TRBV23-1 is given ORF status, its function remaining uncertain. V lost 8 bases to trimming and J lost 0 bases; unmatched junction nucleotides: 16. The CDR3 length is 19 residues.

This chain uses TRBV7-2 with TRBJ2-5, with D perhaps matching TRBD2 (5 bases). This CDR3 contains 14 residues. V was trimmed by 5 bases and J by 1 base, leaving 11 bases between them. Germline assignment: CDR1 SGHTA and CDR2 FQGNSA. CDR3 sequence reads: CASSRGGFQETQYF. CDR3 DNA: TGTGCCAGCAGCCGAGGCGGGTTCCAAGAGACCCAGTACTTC.

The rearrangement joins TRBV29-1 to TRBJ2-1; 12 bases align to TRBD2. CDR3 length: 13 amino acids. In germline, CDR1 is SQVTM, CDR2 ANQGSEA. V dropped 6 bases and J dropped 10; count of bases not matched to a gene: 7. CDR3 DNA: TGCAGCGTGTCTAGCGGGAGGGCCGGGGAGCAGTTCTTC. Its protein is CSVSSGRAGEQFF.

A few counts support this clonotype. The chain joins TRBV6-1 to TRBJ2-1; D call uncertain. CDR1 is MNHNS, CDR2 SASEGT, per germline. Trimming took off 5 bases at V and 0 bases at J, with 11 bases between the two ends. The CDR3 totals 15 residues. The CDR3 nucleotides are TGTGCCAGCAGTCGTGGACCCGGCTCCTACAATGAGCAGTTCTTC. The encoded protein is CASSRGPGSYNEQFF.

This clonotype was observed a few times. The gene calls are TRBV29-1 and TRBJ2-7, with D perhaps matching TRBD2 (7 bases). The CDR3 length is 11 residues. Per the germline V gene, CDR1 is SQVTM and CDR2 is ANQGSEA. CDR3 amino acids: CKGGATYEQYF. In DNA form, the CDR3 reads TGCAAGGGGGGGGCTACCTACGAGCAGTACTTC.

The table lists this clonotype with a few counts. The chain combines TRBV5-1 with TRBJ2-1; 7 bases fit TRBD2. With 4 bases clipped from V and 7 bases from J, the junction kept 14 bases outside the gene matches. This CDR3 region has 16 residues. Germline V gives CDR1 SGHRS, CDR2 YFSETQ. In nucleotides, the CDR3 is TGCGCCAGCAGCATTGGGGCCAGGACTAGGGTTAATGAGCAGTTCTTC. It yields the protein CASSIGARTRVNEQFF.

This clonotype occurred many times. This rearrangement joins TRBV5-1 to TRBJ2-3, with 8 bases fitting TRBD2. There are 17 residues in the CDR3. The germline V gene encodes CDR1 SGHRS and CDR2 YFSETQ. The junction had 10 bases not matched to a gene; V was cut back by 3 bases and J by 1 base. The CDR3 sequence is CASSSSGGLVGTDTQYF. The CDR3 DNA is TGCGCCAGCAGCTCCTCCGGGGGACTAGTGGGCACAGATACGCAGTATTTT.

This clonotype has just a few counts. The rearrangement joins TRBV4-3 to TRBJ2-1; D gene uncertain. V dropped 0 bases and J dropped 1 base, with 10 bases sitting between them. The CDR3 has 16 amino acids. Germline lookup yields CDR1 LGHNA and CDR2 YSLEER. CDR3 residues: CASSQEWVDSYNEQFF. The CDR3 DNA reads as TGCGCCAGCAGCCAAGAATGGGTTGATTCCTACAATGAGCAGTTCTTC.

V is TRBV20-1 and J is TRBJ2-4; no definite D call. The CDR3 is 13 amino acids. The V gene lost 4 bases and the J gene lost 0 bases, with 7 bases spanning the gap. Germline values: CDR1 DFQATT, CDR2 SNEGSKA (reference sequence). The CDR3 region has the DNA TGCAGTGCTACCTCTGTAGCCAAAAACATTCAGTACTTC. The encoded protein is CSATSVAKNIQYF.

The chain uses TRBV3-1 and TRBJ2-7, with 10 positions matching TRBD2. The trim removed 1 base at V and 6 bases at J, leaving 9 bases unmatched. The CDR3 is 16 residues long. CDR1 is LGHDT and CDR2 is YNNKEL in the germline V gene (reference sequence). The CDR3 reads CASSQARGLAGAEQYF. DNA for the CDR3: TGTGCCAGCAGCCAAGCGCGAGGTCTAGCGGGAGCCGAGCAGTACTTC.

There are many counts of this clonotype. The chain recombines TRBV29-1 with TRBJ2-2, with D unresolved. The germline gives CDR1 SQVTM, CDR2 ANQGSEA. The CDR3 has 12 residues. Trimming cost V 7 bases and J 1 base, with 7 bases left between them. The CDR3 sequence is CSGKKNTGELFF. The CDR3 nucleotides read TGCAGCGGTAAAAAGAACACCGGGGAGCTGTTTTTT.

The CDR3 protein is CASSPVGTGGYGYTF. As DNA, the CDR3 is TGTGCCAGCAGCCCGGTCGGGACAGGGGGCTATGGCTACACCTTC. This chain links TRBV5-5 with TRBJ1-2; 11 nucleotides align to TRBD1. CDR1 and CDR2 (germline): SGHKS, YYEKEE (reference sequence). This CDR3 has 15 residues. J was trimmed by 4 bases and V by 4 bases; bases with no gene match: 6. Based on the CDR3 plus reference TRBV5-5 and TRBJ1-2, the full variable domain is DAGVTQSPTHLIKTRGQQVTLRCSPISGHKSVSWYQQVLGQGPQFIFQYYEKEERGRGNFPDRFSARQFPNYSSELNVNALLLGDSALYLCASSPVGTGGYGYTFGSGTRLTVV.

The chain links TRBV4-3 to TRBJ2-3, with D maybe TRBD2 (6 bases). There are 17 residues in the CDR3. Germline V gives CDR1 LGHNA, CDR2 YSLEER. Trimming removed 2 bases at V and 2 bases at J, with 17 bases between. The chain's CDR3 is CASSQSGGSNPTDTQYF. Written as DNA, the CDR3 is TGCGCCAGCAGCCAAAGTGGGGGGTCCAACCCCACAGATACGCAGTATTTT.

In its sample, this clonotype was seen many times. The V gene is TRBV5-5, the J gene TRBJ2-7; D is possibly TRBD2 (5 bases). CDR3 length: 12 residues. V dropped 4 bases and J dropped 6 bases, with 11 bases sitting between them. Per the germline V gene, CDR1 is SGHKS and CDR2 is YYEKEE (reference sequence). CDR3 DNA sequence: TGTGCCAGCAGCCGTAGACGGGGCGAGCAGTACTTC. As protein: CASSRRRGEQYF.

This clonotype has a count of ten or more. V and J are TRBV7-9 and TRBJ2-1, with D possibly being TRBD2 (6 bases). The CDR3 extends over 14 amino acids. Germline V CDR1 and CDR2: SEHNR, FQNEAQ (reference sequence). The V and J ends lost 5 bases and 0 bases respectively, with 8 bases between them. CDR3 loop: CASSGGTSYNEQFF. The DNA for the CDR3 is TGTGCCAGCAGCGGGGGGACCTCCTACAATGAGCAGTTCTTC.

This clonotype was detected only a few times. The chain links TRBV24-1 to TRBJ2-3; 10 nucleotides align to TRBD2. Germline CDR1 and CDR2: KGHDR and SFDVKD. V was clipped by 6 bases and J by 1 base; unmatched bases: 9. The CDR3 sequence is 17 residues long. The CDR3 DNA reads TGTGCCACCAGTCAAGATGCTAGCGGGGGCCGCACAGATACGCAGTATTTT. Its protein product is CATSQDASGGRTDTQYF.

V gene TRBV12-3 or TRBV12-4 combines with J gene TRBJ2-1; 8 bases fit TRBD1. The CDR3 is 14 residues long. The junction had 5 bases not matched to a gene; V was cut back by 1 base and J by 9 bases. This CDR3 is CASSLVTGVAEQFF. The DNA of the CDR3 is TGTGCCAGCAGTTTAGTGACAGGGGTTGCTGAGCAGTTCTTC.

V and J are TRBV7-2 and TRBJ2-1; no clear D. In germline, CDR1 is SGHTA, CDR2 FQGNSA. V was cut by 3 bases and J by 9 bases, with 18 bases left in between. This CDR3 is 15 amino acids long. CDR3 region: CASSFAPLDLIEQFF. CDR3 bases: TGTGCCAGCAGCTTTGCCCCCCTAGATTTAATTGAGCAGTTCTTC.

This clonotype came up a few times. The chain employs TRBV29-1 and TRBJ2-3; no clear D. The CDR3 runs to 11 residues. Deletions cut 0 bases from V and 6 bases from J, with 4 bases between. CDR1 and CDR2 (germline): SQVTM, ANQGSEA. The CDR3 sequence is CSVEDFDTQYF. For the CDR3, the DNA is TGCAGCGTTGAAGACTTCGATACGCAGTATTTT.

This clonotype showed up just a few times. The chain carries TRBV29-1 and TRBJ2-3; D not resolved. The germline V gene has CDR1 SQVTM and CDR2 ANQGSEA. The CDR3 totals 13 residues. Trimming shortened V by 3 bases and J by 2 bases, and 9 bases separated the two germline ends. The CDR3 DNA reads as TGCAGCGTTGACGCAGACCTCACAGATACGCAGTATTTT. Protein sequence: CSVDADLTDTQYF.

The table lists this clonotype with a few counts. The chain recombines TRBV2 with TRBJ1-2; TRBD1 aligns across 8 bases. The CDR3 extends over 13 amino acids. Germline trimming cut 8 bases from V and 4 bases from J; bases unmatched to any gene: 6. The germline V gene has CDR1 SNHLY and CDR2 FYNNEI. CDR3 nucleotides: TGTGCCAGCTCACCAACAGGGGGCTATGGCTACACCTTC. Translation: CASSPTGGYGYTF.

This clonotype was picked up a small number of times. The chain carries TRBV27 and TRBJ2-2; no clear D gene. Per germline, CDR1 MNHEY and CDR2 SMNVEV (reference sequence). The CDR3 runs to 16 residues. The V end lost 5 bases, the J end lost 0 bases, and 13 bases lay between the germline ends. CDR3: CASSLPGRTNTGELFF. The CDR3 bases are TGTGCCAGCAGTCTCCCAGGACGGACGAACACCGGGGAGCTGTTTTTT.

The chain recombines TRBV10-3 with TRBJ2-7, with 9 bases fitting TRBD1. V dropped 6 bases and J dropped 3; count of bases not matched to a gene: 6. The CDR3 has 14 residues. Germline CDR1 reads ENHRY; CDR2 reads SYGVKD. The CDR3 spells CAIRDPGQGYEQYF. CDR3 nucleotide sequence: TGTGCCATCAGAGACCCGGGACAGGGCTACGAGCAGTACTTC.

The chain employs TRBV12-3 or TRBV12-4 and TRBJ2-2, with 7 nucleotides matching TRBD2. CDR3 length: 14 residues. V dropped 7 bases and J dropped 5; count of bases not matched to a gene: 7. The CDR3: CASTWGGRTGELFF. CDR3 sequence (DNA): TGTGCCAGCACCTGGGGCGGGAGAACCGGGGAGCTGTTTTTT.

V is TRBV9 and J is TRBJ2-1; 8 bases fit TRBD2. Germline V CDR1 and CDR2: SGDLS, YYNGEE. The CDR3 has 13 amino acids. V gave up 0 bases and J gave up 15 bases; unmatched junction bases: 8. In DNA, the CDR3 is TGTGCCAGCAGCGTAGGTCCCGCGGGACTAGGGTTCTTC. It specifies CASSVGPAGLGFF.

In DNA form, the CDR3 reads TGCGCCAGCACCATTGACCCAGGAGATTACGAGCAGTACTTC. It translates to CASTIDPGDYEQYF. This rearrangement joins TRBV5-1 to TRBJ2-7, with D unclear. Germline lookup yields CDR1 SGHRS and CDR2 YFSETQ. This CDR3 is 14 amino acids long. The V end was cut by 6 bases, the J end by 4 bases, with 17 bases between.

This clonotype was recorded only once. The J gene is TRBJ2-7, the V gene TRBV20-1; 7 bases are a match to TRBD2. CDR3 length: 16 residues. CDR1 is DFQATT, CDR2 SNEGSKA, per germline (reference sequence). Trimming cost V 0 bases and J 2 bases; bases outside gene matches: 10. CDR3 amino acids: CSARDLERGNTYEQYF. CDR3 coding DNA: TGCAGTGCTAGAGATCTTGAGCGGGGCAACACCTACGAGCAGTACTTC.